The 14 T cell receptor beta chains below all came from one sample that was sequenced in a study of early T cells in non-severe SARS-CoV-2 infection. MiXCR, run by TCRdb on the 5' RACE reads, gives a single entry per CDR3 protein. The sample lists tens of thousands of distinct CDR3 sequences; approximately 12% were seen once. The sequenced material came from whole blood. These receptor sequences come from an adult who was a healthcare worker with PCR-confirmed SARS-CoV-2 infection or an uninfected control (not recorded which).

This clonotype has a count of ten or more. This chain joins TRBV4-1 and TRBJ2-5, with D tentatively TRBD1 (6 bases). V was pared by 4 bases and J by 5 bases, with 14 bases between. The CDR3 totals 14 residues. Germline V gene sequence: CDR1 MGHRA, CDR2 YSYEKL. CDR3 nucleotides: TGCGCCAGCAGCCGGACAGTGAGGGGGGAGACCCAGTACTTC. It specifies CASSRTVRGETQYF.

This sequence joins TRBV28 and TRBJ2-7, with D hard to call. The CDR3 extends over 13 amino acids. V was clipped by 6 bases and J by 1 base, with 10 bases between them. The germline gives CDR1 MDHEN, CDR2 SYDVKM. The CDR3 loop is CASSEGNSYEQYF. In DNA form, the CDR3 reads TGTGCCAGCAGCGAAGGAAATTCCTACGAGCAGTACTTC.

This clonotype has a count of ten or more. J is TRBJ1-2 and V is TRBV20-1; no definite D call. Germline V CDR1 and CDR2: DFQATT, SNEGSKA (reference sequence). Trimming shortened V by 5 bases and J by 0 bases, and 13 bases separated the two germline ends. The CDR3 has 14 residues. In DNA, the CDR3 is TGCAGTGCTTCGGACGGGCGAACTAACTATGGCTACACCTTC. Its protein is CSASDGRTNYGYTF.

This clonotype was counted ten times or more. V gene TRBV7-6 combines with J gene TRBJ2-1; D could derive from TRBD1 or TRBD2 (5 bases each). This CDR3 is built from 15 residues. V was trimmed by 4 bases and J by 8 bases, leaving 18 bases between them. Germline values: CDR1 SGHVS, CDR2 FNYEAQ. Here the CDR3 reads CASSSSGPPGDEQFF. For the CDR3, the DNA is TGTGCCAGCAGCTCCTCGGGACCGCCAGGCGATGAGCAGTTCTTC.

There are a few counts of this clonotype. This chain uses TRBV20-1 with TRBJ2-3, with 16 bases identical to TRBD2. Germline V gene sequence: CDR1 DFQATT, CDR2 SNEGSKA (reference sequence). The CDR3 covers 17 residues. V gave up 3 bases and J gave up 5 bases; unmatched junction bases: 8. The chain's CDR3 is CSASPGTSGRARDTQYF. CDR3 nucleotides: TGCAGTGCTAGCCCGGGGACTAGCGGGAGGGCCAGAGATACGCAGTATTTT.

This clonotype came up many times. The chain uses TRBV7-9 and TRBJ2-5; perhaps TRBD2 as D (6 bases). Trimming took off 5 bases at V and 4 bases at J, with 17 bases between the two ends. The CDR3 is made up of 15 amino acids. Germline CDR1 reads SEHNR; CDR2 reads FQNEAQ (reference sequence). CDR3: CASSPPETTRETQYF. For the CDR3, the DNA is TGTGCCAGCAGCCCCCCGGAGACGACTAGAGAGACCCAGTACTTC.

This CDR3 is CASSLERYSGYTF. In DNA, the CDR3 is TGCGCCAGCAGCCTCGAACGCTACTCTGGCTACACCTTC. The chain couples TRBV5-1 to TRBJ1-2; D ambiguous. The CDR3 contains 13 residues. The germline CDR1 and CDR2 sequences are SGHRS and YFSETQ. With 4 bases removed from V and 7 bases from J, the gap between germline ends came to 14 bases. Complete variable domain (other parts from reference TRBV5-1 and TRBJ1-2): KAGVTQTPRYLIKTRGQQVTLSCSPISGHRSVSWYQQTPGQGLQFLFEYFSETQRNKGNFPGRFSGRQFSNSRSEMNVSTLELGDSALYLCASSLERYSGYTFGSGTRLTVV.

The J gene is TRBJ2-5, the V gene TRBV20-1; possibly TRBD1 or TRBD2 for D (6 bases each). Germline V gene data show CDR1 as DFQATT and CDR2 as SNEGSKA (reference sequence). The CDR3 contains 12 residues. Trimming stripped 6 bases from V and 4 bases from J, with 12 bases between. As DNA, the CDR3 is TGCAGTGCCAGACGGGGGCGAGAGACCCAGTACTTC. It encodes CSARRGRETQYF.

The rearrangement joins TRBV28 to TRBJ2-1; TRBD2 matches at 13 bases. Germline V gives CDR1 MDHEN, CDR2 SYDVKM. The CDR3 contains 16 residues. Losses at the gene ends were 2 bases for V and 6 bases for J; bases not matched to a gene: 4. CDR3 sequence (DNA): TGTGCCAGCAGTTTAGGGGGACTAGCGGGAACCAATGAGCAGTTCTTC. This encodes CASSLGGLAGTNEQFF.

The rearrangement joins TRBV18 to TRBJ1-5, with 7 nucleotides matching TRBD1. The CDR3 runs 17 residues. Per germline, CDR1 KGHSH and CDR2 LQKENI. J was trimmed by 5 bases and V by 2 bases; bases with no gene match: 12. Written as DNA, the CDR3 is TGTGCCAGCTCACCAACGGCGCAGGGGGTGTTGTATCAGCCCCAGCATTTT. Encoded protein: CASSPTAQGVLYQPQHF.

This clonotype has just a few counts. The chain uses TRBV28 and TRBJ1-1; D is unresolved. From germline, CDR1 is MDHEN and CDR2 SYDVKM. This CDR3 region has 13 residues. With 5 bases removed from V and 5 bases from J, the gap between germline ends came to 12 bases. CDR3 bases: TGTGCCAGCAGTCCTCCTAAACGTACTGAAGCTTTCTTT. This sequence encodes CASSPPKRTEAFF.

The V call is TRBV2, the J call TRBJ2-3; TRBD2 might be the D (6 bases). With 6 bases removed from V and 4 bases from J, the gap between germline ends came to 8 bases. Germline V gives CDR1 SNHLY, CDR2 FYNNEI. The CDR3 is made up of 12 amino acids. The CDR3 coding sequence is TGTGCCAGCAGCGGGGGTCCAGATACGCAGTATTTT. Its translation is CASSGGPDTQYF.

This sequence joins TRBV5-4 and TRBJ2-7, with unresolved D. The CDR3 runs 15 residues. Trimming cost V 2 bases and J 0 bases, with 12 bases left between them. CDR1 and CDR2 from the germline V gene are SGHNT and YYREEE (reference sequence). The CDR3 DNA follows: TGTGCCAGCAGCTTCGACCGACCCAGCTCCTACGAGCAGTACTTC. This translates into CASSFDRPSSYEQYF. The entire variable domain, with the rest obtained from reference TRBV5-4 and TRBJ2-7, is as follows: ETGVTQSPTHLIKTRGQQVTLRCSSQSGHNTVSWYQQALGQGPQFIFQYYREEENGRGNFPPRFSGLQFPNYSSELNVNALELDDSALYLCASSFDRPSSYEQYFGPGTRLTVT.

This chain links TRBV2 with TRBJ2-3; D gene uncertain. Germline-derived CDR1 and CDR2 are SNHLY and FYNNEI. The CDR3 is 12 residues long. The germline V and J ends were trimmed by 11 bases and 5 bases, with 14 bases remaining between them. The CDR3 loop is CAGAPRRDTQYF. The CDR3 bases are TGTGCCGGAGCCCCGCGGAGAGATACGCAGTATTTT.